The sequence of this T cell receptor (beta chain) was determined in a study of blood T cell repertoires in COVID-19. For the study at large: COVID-19 samples collected from the United States, Italy and Spain covered acute and convalescent phases.

In the source study's methods: It was from reference gene primer amplification that nucleated cell counts were estimated. Sequencing was performed with immunoSEQ multiplex PCR; in TCRdb, only in-frame clones are kept and a portion is missing. V and J calls plus clone size are reproduced from that table; the DNA served to infer D and trimming. The table shows roughly 260,000 clones, with roughly 87% occurring only once. The CDR3 runs to 14 residues. The germline CDR1 and CDR2 sequences are SNHLY and FYNNEI. Trimming at V came to 3 bases and at J to 6 bases, leaving 2 bases not matched to a gene. This rearrangement joins TRBV2 to TRBJ2-2; 9 nucleotides agree with TRBD1. The sample taken for sequencing was peripheral blood. The clonotype comes from a woman between 45 and 65 years old who had recovered from COVID-19. The CDR3 bases are TGTGCCAGCAGTGACAGGACAGGGGCCGGGGAGCTGTTTTTT. It yields the protein CASSDRTGAGELFF.